This TCR beta chain was captured in a study of blood T cell repertoires in COVID-19. CDR1 and CDR2 (germline): SGHRS, YFSETQ. This CDR3 is 17 amino acids long. Trimming removed 4 bases at V and 3 bases at J, with 17 bases between. Clones were sequenced by immunoSEQ multiplex PCR, and TCRdb holds only the in-frame ones, with some missing. The sample consists of more than 150,000 clones, roughly 80% of them appearing once. The sequenced sample was peripheral blood. V is TRBV5-1 and J is TRBJ2-6; TRBD1 might be the D (6 bases). The source is a human donor in a cohort sampled during active COVID-19. The DNA of the CDR3 is TGCGCCAGCAGCCGTACGGCAGGGGACGTTGGGGCCAACGTCCTGACTTTC. This gives the protein CASSRTAGDVGANVLTF.